The rows below give T cell receptor beta chains drawn from one sample of a study of neurological immune-mediated disorders. TCRdb redid the calling of the 5' RACE reads with MiXCR, one entry per CDR3 protein. Of 70,000 or so distinct CDR3 sequences listed, roughly 5.5% are singletons. Material for sequencing was PBMCs. These receptors were obtained from a woman aged 30 to 39 with multiple sclerosis. Both conserved end residues are part of each CDR3. Fields, in order: CDR3 protein, CDR3 DNA, V gene, CDR3 length, J gene, clone size, D gene. D genes are given only for firm matches. For some rows the clone size is stated as once, few or many, or as a class when expanded; others skip it.

CDR3aa: CASSYSTGGPDTQYF
CDR3nt: TGTGCCAGCAGTTACTCGACAGGGGGCCCAGATACGCAGTATTTT
v_gene: TRBV6-5
len: 15
j_gene: TRBJ2-3
abundance: many
d_gene: TRBD1

CDR3aa: CASSQTRTTYNEQFF
CDR3nt: TGTGCCAGCAGCCAAACGCGGACTACGTACAATGAGCAGTTCTTC
v_gene: TRBV3-1
len: 15
j_gene: TRBJ2-1
abundance: NA
d_gene: NA

CDR3aa: CASSPDGQPNGGRTF
CDR3nt: TGCGCCAGCAGCCCGGATGGACAGCCGAACGGGGGGAGAACCTTC
v_gene: TRBV5-1
len: 15
j_gene: TRBJ1-2
abundance: few
d_gene: NA

CDR3aa: CSARVKLGGAGYSYEQYF
CDR3nt: TGCAGTGCTAGAGTGAAACTCGGGGGGGCTGGTTACTCCTACGAGCAGTACTTC
v_gene: TRBV20-1
len: 18
j_gene: TRBJ2-7
abundance: many
d_gene: TRBD2

CDR3aa: CASRVLNSPLHF
CDR3nt: TGTGCCAGCAGAGTACTTAATTCACCCCTCCACTTT
v_gene: TRBV6-5
len: 12
j_gene: TRBJ1-6
abundance: NA
d_gene: NA

CDR3aa: CASSSTDAGRPRNGYTF
CDR3nt: TGTGCCAGCAGTTCCACCGACGCGGGCAGGCCCAGAAATGGCTACACCTTC
v_gene: TRBV28
len: 17
j_gene: TRBJ1-2
abundance: many
d_gene: NA

CDR3aa: CSTLQPGTASYEQYF
CDR3nt: TGCAGCACACTGCAACCCGGGACAGCCTCCTACGAGCAGTACTTC
v_gene: TRBV20-1
len: 15
j_gene: TRBJ2-7
abundance: NA
d_gene: TRBD1

CDR3aa: CASSEEGVSEAFF
CDR3nt: TGTGCCAGCAGTGAAGAAGGGGTTTCTGAAGCTTTCTTT
v_gene: TRBV2
len: 13
j_gene: TRBJ1-1
abundance: many
d_gene: NA

CDR3aa: CASTIGGRSTDTKYF
CDR3nt: TGTGCCAGCACCATTGGGGGACGGAGCACAGATACGAAGTATTTT
v_gene: TRBV7-9
len: 15
j_gene: TRBJ2-3
abundance: NA
d_gene: NA

CDR3aa: CASSGTDAGANVLTF
CDR3nt: TGTGCCAGCTCCGGGACTGACGCCGGGGCCAACGTCCTGACTTTC
v_gene: TRBV28
len: 15
j_gene: TRBJ2-6
abundance: many
d_gene: NA

CDR3aa: CASSTKGGLGTVTQYF
CDR3nt: TGTGCCAGCAGCACGAAAGGGGGGCTGGGTACTGTTACGCAGTATTTT
v_gene: TRBV4-2
len: 16
j_gene: TRBJ2-3
abundance: NA
d_gene: NA

CDR3aa: CSANTGHAYGYTF
CDR3nt: TGCAGTGCTAATACAGGGCACGCCTATGGCTACACCTTC
v_gene: TRBV20-1
len: 13
j_gene: TRBJ1-2
abundance: many
d_gene: NA

CDR3aa: CSVAVGESNQPQHF
CDR3nt: TGCAGCGTTGCCGTTGGGGAGAGCAATCAGCCCCAGCATTTT
v_gene: TRBV29-1
len: 14
j_gene: TRBJ1-5
abundance: few
d_gene: NA

CDR3aa: CASSYVAGVYNEQFF
CDR3nt: TGTGCCAGCAGTTACGTAGCGGGGGTCTACAATGAGCAGTTCTTC
v_gene: TRBV6-6
len: 15
j_gene: TRBJ2-1
abundance: many
d_gene: TRBD2

CDR3aa: CATRDRGPGELFF
CDR3nt: TGTGCCACCCGGGACAGAGGTCCCGGGGAGCTGTTTTTT
v_gene: TRBV10-3
len: 13
j_gene: TRBJ2-2
abundance: many
d_gene: TRBD1

CDR3aa: CASSPRGTAAAYEQYF
CDR3nt: TGTGCCAGCAGCCCCCGGGGGACAGCCGCTGCGTACGAGCAGTACTTC
v_gene: TRBV9
len: 16
j_gene: TRBJ2-7
abundance: many
d_gene: NA

CDR3aa: CASSQGQLGTYEQYF
CDR3nt: TGTGCCAGCAGCCAAGGCCAACTGGGGACCTACGAGCAGTACTTC
v_gene: TRBV3-1
len: 15
j_gene: TRBJ2-7
abundance: many
d_gene: NA

CDR3aa: CASSPGDTGELFF
CDR3nt: TGTGCCAGCAGTCCGGGAGATACCGGGGAGCTGTTTTTT
v_gene: TRBV27
len: 13
j_gene: TRBJ2-2
abundance: NA
d_gene: NA

CDR3aa: CSVELSGRRVGYTF
CDR3nt: TGCAGCGTTGAGTTATCGGGGAGGAGAGTTGGCTACACCTTC
v_gene: TRBV29-1
len: 14
j_gene: TRBJ1-2
abundance: many
d_gene: NA

CDR3aa: CASSLTGMGEKLFF
CDR3nt: TGTGCCAGCAGCCTGACAGGGATGGGTGAAAAACTGTTTTTT
v_gene: TRBV5-6
len: 14
j_gene: TRBJ1-4
abundance: many
d_gene: TRBD1

CDR3aa: CASSPTLGLGLQETQYF
CDR3nt: TGTGCCAGCAGCCCTACCCTGGGACTAGGACTACAAGAGACCCAGTACTTC
v_gene: TRBV9
len: 17
j_gene: TRBJ2-5
abundance: many
d_gene: TRBD2

CDR3aa: CASSPLGQGIGSGANVLTF
CDR3nt: TGTGCCAGCAGCCCCCTAGGACAGGGGATCGGCTCTGGGGCCAACGTCCTGACTTTC
v_gene: TRBV7-6
len: 19
j_gene: TRBJ2-6
abundance: many
d_gene: TRBD1

CDR3aa: CSASGHQNSPLNF
CDR3nt: TGCAGTGCTTCGGGACACCAAAATTCACCCCTCAACTTT
v_gene: TRBV20-1
len: 13
j_gene: TRBJ1-6
abundance: many
d_gene: NA

CDR3aa: CSARLAGGLMGEQYF
CDR3nt: TGCAGTGCCCGACTAGCGGGGGGGCTAATGGGGGAGCAGTACTTC
v_gene: TRBV20-1
len: 15
j_gene: TRBJ2-7
abundance: many
d_gene: TRBD2

CDR3aa: CASSQQGYEQYF
CDR3nt: TGTGCCAGCAGTCAACAGGGATACGAGCAGTACTTC
v_gene: TRBV12-3/TRBV12-4
len: 12
j_gene: TRBJ2-7
abundance: many
d_gene: NA

CDR3aa: CASSEGQGAETQYF
CDR3nt: TGTGCCAGCAGTGAGGGACAGGGGGCAGAGACCCAGTACTTC
v_gene: TRBV6-4
len: 14
j_gene: TRBJ2-5
abundance: NA
d_gene: TRBD1

CDR3aa: CASSQTVNTEAFF
CDR3nt: TGTGCCAGCAGCCAGACGGTGAACACTGAAGCTTTCTTT
v_gene: TRBV9
len: 13
j_gene: TRBJ1-1
abundance: many
d_gene: NA

CDR3aa: CAISESWENTEAFF
CDR3nt: TGTGCCATCAGTGAGTCGTGGGAAAATACTGAAGCTTTCTTT
v_gene: TRBV10-3
len: 14
j_gene: TRBJ1-1
abundance: NA
d_gene: NA

CDR3aa: CSASSGGSPYEQYF
CDR3nt: TGCAGTGCTTCTAGCGGGGGGTCCCCTTACGAGCAGTACTTC
v_gene: TRBV20-1
len: 14
j_gene: TRBJ2-7
abundance: many
d_gene: TRBD2

CDR3aa: CSARSPGLAAYEQYF
CDR3nt: TGCAGTGCTAGAAGTCCGGGACTAGCGGCCTACGAGCAGTACTTC
v_gene: TRBV20-1
len: 15
j_gene: TRBJ2-7
abundance: many
d_gene: TRBD2

CDR3aa: CASSQVSSGVPQETQYF
CDR3nt: TGTGCCAGCAGCCAAGTGTCCAGCGGGGTGCCCCAAGAGACCCAGTACTTC
v_gene: TRBV4-2
len: 17
j_gene: TRBJ2-5
abundance: many
d_gene: TRBD2

CDR3aa: CASRETGEGNQPQHF
CDR3nt: TGTGCCAGCAGGGAAACAGGGGAAGGCAATCAGCCCCAGCATTTT
v_gene: TRBV25-1
len: 15
j_gene: TRBJ1-5
abundance: many
d_gene: TRBD1

CDR3aa: CASSLEGTGWREQYF
CDR3nt: TGTGCCAGCAGCTTAGAAGGGACAGGGTGGCGCGAGCAGTACTTC
v_gene: TRBV7-2
len: 15
j_gene: TRBJ2-7
abundance: many
d_gene: TRBD1

CDR3aa: CASSLRGTGSNQPQHF
CDR3nt: TGTGCCAGCAGCTTGCGTGGGACAGGAAGCAATCAGCCCCAGCATTTT
v_gene: TRBV5-5
len: 16
j_gene: TRBJ1-5
abundance: NA
d_gene: TRBD1

CDR3aa: CASSFPQGSYGYTF
CDR3nt: TGTGCCAGCAGCTTCCCTCAGGGGAGCTATGGCTACACCTTC
v_gene: TRBV7-2
len: 14
j_gene: TRBJ1-2
abundance: many
d_gene: NA

CDR3aa: CASSPRLLQNTGELFF
CDR3nt: TGTGCCAGCTCACCACGGCTACTACAGAACACCGGGGAGCTGTTTTTT
v_gene: TRBV18
len: 16
j_gene: TRBJ2-2
abundance: few
d_gene: NA

CDR3aa: CASSPGTWFVSGHEQYF
CDR3nt: TGTGCCAGCAGTCCCGGAACTTGGTTTGTAAGCGGCCACGAGCAGTACTTC
v_gene: TRBV12-3/TRBV12-4
len: 17
j_gene: TRBJ2-7
abundance: many
d_gene: NA

CDR3aa: CASSFEFLETQYF
CDR3nt: TGCGCCAGCAGCTTTGAGTTTTTAGAGACCCAGTACTTC
v_gene: TRBV5-1
len: 13
j_gene: TRBJ2-5
abundance: many
d_gene: NA

CDR3aa: CASSLSGANTGELFF
CDR3nt: TGTGCCAGCAGTTTGAGTGGCGCGAACACCGGGGAGCTGTTTTTT
v_gene: TRBV28
len: 15
j_gene: TRBJ2-2
abundance: many
d_gene: NA

CDR3aa: CASSVTGDSYNSPLNF
CDR3nt: TGTGCCAGCAGCGTAACGGGGGACTCCTATAATTCACCCCTCAACTTT
v_gene: TRBV9
len: 16
j_gene: TRBJ1-6
abundance: few
d_gene: NA

CDR3aa: CASLRDRAGNTIYF
CDR3nt: TGTGCCAGCCTCAGGGATAGGGCTGGAAACACCATATATTTT
v_gene: TRBV28
len: 14
j_gene: TRBJ1-3
abundance: many
d_gene: NA

CDR3aa: CSADGTGTYEQYF
CDR3nt: TGCAGTGCGGACGGGACAGGGACGTACGAGCAGTACTTC
v_gene: TRBV20-1
len: 13
j_gene: TRBJ2-7
abundance: many
d_gene: TRBD1

CDR3aa: CASSLEGGPLHF
CDR3nt: TGCGCCAGCAGCTTGGAAGGGGGGCCCCTCCACTTT
v_gene: TRBV5-1
len: 12
j_gene: TRBJ1-6
abundance: many
d_gene: NA